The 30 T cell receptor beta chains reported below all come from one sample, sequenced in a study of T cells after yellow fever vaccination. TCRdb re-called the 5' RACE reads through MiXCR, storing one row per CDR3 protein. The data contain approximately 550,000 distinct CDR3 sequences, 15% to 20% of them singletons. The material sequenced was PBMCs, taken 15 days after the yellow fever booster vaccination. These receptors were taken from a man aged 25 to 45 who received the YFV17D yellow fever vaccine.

The CDR3 coding sequence is TGTGCCTGGGGGGGAAGCGGGACGCCAGATACGCAGTATTTT. This gives the protein CAWGGSGTPDTQYF. This chain connects TRBV30 to TRBJ2-3, with TRBD2 matching over 7 bases. This CDR3 is 14 amino acids long. Germline CDR1 and CDR2: GTSNPN and SVGIG (reference sequence). V trimming: 5 bases; J trimming: 4 bases; junction bases outside the gene matches: 9. Looking up the rest from reference TRBV30 and TRBJ2-3 gives the full variable domain: SQTIHQWPATLVQPVGSPLSLECTVEGTSNPNLYWYRQAAGRGLQLLFYSVGIGQISSEVPQNLSASRPQDRQFILSSKKLLLSDSGFYLCAWGGSGTPDTQYFGPGTRLTVL.

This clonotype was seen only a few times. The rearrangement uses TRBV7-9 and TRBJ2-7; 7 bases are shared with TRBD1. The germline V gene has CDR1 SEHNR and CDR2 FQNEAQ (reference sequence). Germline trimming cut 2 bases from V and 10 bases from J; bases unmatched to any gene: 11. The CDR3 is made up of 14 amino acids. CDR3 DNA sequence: TGTGCCAGCAGCTTATTTGACAGGGCCACGCCCCAGTACTTC. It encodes CASSLFDRATPQYF.

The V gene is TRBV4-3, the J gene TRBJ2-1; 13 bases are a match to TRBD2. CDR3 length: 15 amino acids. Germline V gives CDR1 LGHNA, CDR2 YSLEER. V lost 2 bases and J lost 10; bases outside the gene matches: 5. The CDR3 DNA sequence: TGCGCCAGCAGCCAACCGGGACTAGCGGGAAGGGAGCAGTTCTTC. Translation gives CASSQPGLAGREQFF.

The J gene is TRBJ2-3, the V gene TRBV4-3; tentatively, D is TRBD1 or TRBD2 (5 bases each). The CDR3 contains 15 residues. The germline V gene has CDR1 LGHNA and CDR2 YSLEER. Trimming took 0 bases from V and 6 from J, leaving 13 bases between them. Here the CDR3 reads CASSQDGLEGDTQYF. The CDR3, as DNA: TGCGCCAGCAGCCAAGATGGGTTAGAGGGGGATACGCAGTATTTT.

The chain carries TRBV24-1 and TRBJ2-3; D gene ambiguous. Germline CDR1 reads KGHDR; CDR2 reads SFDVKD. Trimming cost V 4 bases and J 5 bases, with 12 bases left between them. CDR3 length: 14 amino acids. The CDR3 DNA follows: TGTGCCACCAGTGACGGGCTTCTGGGAGATACGCAGTATTTT. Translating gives CATSDGLLGDTQYF.

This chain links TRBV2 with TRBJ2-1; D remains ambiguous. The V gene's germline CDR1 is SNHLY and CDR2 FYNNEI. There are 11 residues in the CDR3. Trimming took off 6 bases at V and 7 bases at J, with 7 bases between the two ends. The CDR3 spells CASSQANEQFF. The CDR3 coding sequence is TGTGCCAGCAGCCAGGCAAATGAGCAGTTCTTC.

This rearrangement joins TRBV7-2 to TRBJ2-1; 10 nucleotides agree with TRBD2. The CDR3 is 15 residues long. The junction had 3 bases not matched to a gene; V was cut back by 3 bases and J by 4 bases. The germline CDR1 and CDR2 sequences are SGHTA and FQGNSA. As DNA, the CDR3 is TGTGCCAGCAGCTTTGAGCGGGAGGGGTACAATGAGCAGTTCTTC. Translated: CASSFEREGYNEQFF.

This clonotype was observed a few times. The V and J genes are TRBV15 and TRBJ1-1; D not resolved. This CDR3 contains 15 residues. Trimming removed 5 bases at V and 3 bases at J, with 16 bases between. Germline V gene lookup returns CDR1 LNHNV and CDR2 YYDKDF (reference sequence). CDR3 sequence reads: CATSVASTLHTEAFF. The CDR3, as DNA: TGTGCCACCAGCGTCGCCTCTACTCTTCACACTGAAGCTTTCTTT. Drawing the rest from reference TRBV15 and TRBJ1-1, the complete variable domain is DAMVIQNPRYQVTQFGKPVTLSCSQTLNHNVMYWYQQKSSQAPKLLFHYYDKDFNNEADTPDNFQSRRPNTSFCFLDIRSPGLGDTAMYLCATSVASTLHTEAFFGQGTRLTVV.

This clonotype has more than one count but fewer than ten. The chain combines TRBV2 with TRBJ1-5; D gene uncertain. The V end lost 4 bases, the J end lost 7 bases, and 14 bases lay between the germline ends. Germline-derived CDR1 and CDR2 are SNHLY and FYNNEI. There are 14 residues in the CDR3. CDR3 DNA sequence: TGTGCCAGCAGTGTCCAGAGGCACCTCCAGCCCCAGCATTTT. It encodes CASSVQRHLQPQHF.

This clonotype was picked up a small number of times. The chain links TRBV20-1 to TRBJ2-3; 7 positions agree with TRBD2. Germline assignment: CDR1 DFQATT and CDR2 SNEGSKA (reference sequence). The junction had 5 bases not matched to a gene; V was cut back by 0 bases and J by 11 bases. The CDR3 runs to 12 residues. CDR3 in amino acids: CSARESTSEQYF. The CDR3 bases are TGCAGTGCTAGAGAATCAACTAGCGAGCAGTATTTT.

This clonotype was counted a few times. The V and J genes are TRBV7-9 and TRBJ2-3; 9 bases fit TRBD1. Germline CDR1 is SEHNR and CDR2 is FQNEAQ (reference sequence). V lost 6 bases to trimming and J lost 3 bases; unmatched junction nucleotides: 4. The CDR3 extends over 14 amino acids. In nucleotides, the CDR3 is TGTGCCAGCAGAGCGACAGGGGGGACAGATACGCAGTATTTT. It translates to CASRATGGTDTQYF.

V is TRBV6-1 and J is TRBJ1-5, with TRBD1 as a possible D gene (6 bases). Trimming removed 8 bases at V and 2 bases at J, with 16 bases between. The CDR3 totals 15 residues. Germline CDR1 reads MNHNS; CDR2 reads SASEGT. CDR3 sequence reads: CASRSGGGGNQPQHF. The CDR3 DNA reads TGTGCCAGCCGATCGGGGGGCGGTGGCAATCAGCCCCAGCATTTT.

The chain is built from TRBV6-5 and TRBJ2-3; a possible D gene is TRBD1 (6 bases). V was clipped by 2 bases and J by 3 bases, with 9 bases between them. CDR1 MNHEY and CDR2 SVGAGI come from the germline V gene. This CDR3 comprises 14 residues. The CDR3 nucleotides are TGTGCCAGCAGTTACGGGGGACAAACAGATACGCAGTATTTT. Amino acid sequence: CASSYGGQTDTQYF.

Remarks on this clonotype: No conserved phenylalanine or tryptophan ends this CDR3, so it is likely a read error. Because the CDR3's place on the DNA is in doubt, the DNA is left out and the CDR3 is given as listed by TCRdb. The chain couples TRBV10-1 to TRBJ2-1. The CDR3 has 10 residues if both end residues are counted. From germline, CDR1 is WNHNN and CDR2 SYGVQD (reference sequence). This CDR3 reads CASSDRLGWI.

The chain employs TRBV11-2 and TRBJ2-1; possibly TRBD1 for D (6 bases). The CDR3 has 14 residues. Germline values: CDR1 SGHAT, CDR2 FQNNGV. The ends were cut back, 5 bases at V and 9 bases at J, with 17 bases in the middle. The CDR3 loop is CASSGGHYLLEQFF. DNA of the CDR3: TGTGCCAGCAGCGGGGGACATTATCTTCTTGAGCAGTTCTTC. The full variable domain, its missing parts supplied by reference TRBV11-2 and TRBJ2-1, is EAGVAQSPRYKIIEKRQSVAFWCNPISGHATLYWYQQILGQGPKLLIQFQNNGVVDDSQLPKDRFSAERLKGVDSTLKIQPAKLEDSAVYLCASSGGHYLLEQFFGPGTRLTVL.

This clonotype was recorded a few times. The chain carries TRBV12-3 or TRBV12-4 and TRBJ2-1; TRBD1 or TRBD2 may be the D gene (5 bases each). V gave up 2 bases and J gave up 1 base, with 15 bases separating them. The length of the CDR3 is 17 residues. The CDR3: CASSLISGWGSYNEQFF. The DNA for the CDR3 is TGTGCCAGCAGTTTAATATCAGGGTGGGGGTCCTACAATGAGCAGTTCTTC.

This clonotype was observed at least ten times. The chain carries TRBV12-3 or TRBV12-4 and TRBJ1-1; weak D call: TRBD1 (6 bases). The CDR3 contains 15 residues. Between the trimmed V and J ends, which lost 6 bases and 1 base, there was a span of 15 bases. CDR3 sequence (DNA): TGTGCCAGCAGCCACAACAGGGCCCCGAACACTGAAGCTTTCTTT. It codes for CASSHNRAPNTEAFF.

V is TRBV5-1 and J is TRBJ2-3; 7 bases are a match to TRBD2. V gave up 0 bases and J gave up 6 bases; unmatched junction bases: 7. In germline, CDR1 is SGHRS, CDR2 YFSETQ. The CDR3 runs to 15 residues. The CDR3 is CASSLAGREMDTQYF. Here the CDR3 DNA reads TGCGCCAGCAGCTTGGCTGGGCGGGAGATGGATACGCAGTATTTT.

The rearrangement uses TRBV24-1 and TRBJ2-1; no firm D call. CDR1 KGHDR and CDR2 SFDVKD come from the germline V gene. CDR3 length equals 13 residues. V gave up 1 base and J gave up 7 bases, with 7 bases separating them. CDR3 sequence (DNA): TGTGCCACCAGTGATTTCGTGGTAAATGAGCAGTTCTTC. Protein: CATSDFVVNEQFF.

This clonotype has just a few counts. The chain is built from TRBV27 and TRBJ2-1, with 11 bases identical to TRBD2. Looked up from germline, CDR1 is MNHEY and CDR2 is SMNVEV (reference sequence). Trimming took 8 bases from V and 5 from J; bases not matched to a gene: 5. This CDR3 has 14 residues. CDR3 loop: CASYRLAGNNEQFF. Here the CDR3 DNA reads TGTGCCAGCTATAGACTAGCGGGGAACAATGAGCAGTTCTTC.

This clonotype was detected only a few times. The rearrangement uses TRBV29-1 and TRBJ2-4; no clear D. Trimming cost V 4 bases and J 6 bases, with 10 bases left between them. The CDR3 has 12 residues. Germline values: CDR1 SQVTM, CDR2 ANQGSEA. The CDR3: CSVAVGSNIQYF. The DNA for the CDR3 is TGCAGCGTTGCGGTGGGGTCAAACATTCAGTACTTC.

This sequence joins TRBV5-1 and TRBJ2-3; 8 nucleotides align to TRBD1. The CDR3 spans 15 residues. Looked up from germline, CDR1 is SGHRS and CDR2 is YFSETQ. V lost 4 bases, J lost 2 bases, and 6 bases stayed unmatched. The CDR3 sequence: CASSPRTGYTDTQYF. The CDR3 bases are TGCGCCAGCAGCCCGAGGACAGGGTACACAGATACGCAGTATTTT.

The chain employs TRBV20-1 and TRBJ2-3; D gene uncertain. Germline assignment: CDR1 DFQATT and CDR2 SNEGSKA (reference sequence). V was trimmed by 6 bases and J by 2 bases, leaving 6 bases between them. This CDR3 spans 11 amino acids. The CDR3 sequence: CSASDTDTQYF. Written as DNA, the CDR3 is TGCAGTGCCTCGGACACAGATACGCAGTATTTT.

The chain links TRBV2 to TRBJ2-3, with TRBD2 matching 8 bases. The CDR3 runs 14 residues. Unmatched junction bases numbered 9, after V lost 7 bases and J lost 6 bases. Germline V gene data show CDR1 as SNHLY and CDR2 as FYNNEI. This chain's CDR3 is CASIPGGLTDTQYF. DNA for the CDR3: TGTGCCAGCATCCCGGGGGGGTTAACTGATACGCAGTATTTT.

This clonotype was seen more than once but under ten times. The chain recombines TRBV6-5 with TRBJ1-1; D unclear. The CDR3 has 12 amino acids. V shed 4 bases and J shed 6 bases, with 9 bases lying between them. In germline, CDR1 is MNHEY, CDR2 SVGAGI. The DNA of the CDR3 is TGTGCCAGCAGTTCGCGAGTTGCTGAAGCTTTCTTT. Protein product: CASSSRVAEAFF.

The CDR3 loop reads CSASPTPTGIYYEQYF. The CDR3 DNA reads as TGCAGTGCTAGCCCCACTCCGACGGGTATCTACTACGAGCAGTACTTC. The rearrangement links TRBV20-1 to TRBJ2-7, with D unresolved. CDR3 length: 16 residues. Trimming removed 3 bases at V and 3 bases at J, with 21 bases between. Germline CDR1 DFQATT, CDR2 SNEGSKA (reference sequence).

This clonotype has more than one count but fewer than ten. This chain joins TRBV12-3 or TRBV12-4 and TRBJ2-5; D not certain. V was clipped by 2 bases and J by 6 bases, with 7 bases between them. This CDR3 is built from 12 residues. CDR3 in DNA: TGTGCCAGCAGTTTAATTCGGCAGACCCAGTACTTC. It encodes CASSLIRQTQYF.

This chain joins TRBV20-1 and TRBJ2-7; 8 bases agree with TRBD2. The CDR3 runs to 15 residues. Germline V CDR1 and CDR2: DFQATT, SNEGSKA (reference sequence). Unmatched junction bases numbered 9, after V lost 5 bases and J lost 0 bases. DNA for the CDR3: TGCAGTGCTGGGCCGGGGAGCGGGAGCTCCTACGAGCAGTACTTC. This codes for CSAGPGSGSSYEQYF.

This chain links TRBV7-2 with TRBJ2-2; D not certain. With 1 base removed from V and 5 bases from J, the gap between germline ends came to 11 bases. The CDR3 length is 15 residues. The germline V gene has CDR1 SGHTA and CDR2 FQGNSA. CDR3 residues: CASSLVWAKTGELFF. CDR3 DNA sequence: TGTGCCAGCAGCTTAGTCTGGGCTAAAACCGGGGAGCTGTTTTTT.

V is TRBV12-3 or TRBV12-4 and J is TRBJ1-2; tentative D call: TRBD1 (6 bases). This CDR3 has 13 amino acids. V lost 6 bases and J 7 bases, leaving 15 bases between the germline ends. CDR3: CASRSTGKRGYTF. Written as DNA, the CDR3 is TGTGCCAGCAGATCTACAGGGAAGCGTGGCTACACCTTC.